These 18 T cell receptor beta chains share one sample of origin, sequenced in a study of OX40 agonist ivuxolimab in advanced cancers. This table comes from immunoSEQ multiplex PCR, and its TCRdb copy is limited to in-frame clones, with some not included. The table has 20,000 to 25,000 clones, under 90% seen once. This sample comprised CD4+ or CD8+ T cells sorted from blood, obtained in a trial of the OX40 agonist ivuxolimab. The receptors come from an adult with an advanced solid tumor such as melanoma, head and neck, liver or kidney cancer.

This rearrangement joins TRBV27 to TRBJ2-5; possibly TRBD2 for D (7 bases). Germline V gene data show CDR1 as MNHEY and CDR2 as SMNVEV (reference sequence). The CDR3 has 16 residues. V was pared by 1 base and J by 5 bases, with 17 bases between. As DNA, the CDR3 is TGTGCCAGCAGTTTATTAAGGGTGGGGGGGCCGGAGACCCAGTACTTC. Protein: CASSLLRVGGPETQYF.

The CDR3: CAINSGEGLYNEQFF. DNA for the CDR3: TGTGCCATCAATTCGGGAGAGGGCCTCTACAATGAGCAGTTCTTC. J is TRBJ2-1 and V is TRBV10-3, with a tentative D call TRBD2 (6 bases). The germline CDR1 and CDR2 sequences are ENHRY and SYGVKD. The CDR3 is made up of 15 amino acids. With 7 bases removed from V and 3 bases from J, the gap between germline ends came to 16 bases.

The V and J genes are TRBV9 and TRBJ2-1; D may be TRBD2 (7 bases). The germline V and J ends were trimmed by 0 bases and 7 bases, with 11 bases remaining between them. Germline lookup yields CDR1 SGDLS and CDR2 YYNGEE. The CDR3 runs 14 residues. The CDR3 loop reads CASSVEGGPNEQFF. CDR3 sequence (DNA): TGTGCCAGCAGCGTAGAGGGGGGGCCAAATGAGCAGTTCTTC. The whole variable domain, filled in from reference TRBV9 and TRBJ2-1, reads DSGVTQTPKHLITATGQRVTLRCSPRSGDLSVYWYQQSLDQGLQFLIQYYNGEERAKGNILERFSAQQFPDLHSELNLSSLELGDSALYFCASSVEGGPNEQFFGPGTRLTVL.

This chain uses TRBV7-9 with TRBJ2-3; possible D gene TRBD2, 6 bases. V lost 1 base to trimming and J lost 3 bases, with 14 bases between them. Per the germline V gene, CDR1 is SEHNR and CDR2 is FQNEAQ (reference sequence). This CDR3 region has 16 residues. The CDR3 region has the DNA TGTGCCAGCAGCTTAGAGGTAGCGGTGTGGACAGATACGCAGTATTTT. Protein sequence: CASSLEVAVWTDTQYF. Drawing the rest from reference TRBV7-9 and TRBJ2-3, the complete variable domain is DTGVSQNPRHKITKRGQNVTFRCDPISEHNRLYWYRQTLGQGPEFLTYFQNEAQLEKSRLLSDRFSAERPKGSFSTLEIQRTEQGDSAMYLCASSLEVAVWTDTQYFGPGTRLTVL.

In its sample, this clone was seen a few times. The chain combines TRBV5-4 with TRBJ1-1, with TRBD1 matching over 7 bases. The trim removed 4 bases at V and 6 bases at J, leaving 3 bases unmatched. Germline loops: CDR1 SGHNT, CDR2 YYREEE (reference sequence). The CDR3 has 12 amino acids. Written as DNA, the CDR3 is TGTGCCAGCAGCCAACAGGGGCCTGAAGCTTTCTTT. It codes for CASSQQGPEAFF.

J is TRBJ2-5 and V is TRBV5-8, with TRBD2 as a possible D gene (6 bases). V was shortened by 4 bases and J by 1 base, with 14 bases between the two germline ends. The CDR3 runs 15 residues. From germline, CDR1 is SGHTS and CDR2 YDEGEE. The CDR3 here is CASSLLRDSQETQYF. Written as DNA, the CDR3 is TGTGCCAGCAGCCTTTTGCGGGACTCCCAAGAGACCCAGTACTTC.

V usage is TRBV11-2 and J usage is TRBJ2-7; D not certain. Germline CDR1 SGHAT, CDR2 FQNNGV. The CDR3 runs to 14 residues. Trimming removed 1 base at V and 3 bases at J, with 10 bases between. Here the CDR3 DNA reads TGTGCCAGCAGCTTAGCGGTAGATGGCTACGAGCAGTACTTC. Residues: CASSLAVDGYEQYF.

There are a few counts of this clone. V and J are TRBV19 and TRBJ1-5; D uncertain. Germline loops: CDR1 LNHDA, CDR2 SQIVND (reference sequence). The CDR3 extends over 14 amino acids. The V end lost 7 bases, the J end lost 5 bases, and 15 bases lay between the germline ends. The CDR3, as DNA: TGTGCCAGTAAAAGACCGTACGAGGATCAGCCCCAGCATTTT. Its translation: CASKRPYEDQPQHF.

The V gene is TRBV4-1, the J gene TRBJ2-3, with 14 bases lining up with TRBD2. V shed 1 base and J 2 bases; nucleotides not matched to a gene: 8. The CDR3 is made up of 19 amino acids. The germline V gene encodes CDR1 MGHRA and CDR2 YSYEKL. CDR3 in amino acids: CASSQGTSGGSWYTDTQYF. The CDR3 DNA is TGCGCCAGCAGCCAAGGGACTAGCGGGGGGTCTTGGTACACAGATACGCAGTATTTT.

The chain links TRBV28 to TRBJ1-3; possibly TRBD1 for D (6 bases). This CDR3 spans 15 amino acids. Trimming took off 1 base at V and 7 bases at J, with 14 bases between the two ends. Germline V gene lookup returns CDR1 MDHEN and CDR2 SYDVKM. The CDR3 protein is CASSLSRGGGNTIYF. The DNA for the CDR3 is TGTGCCAGCAGTTTATCACGTGGAGGGGGGAACACCATATATTTT.

CDR3 region: CAMGVSYEQYF. The CDR3 coding sequence is TGTGCTATGGGGGTCTCCTACGAGCAGTACTTC. The genes are TRBV6-1 and TRBJ2-7; the D call may be TRBD1 or TRBD2 (5 bases each). The length of the CDR3 is 11 residues. Germline V CDR1 and CDR2: MNHNS, SASEGT.

This chain joins TRBV28 and TRBJ2-1, with D tentatively TRBD2 (5 bases). The CDR3 is made up of 12 amino acids. V shed 6 bases and J shed 12 bases, with 15 bases lying between them. Germline V CDR1 and CDR2: MDHEN, SYDVKM. CDR3 protein: CASSPREVGQFF. CDR3 nucleotides: TGTGCCAGCAGCCCGAGGGAAGTCGGGCAGTTCTTC.

This chain joins TRBV4-1 and TRBJ2-3; the match to TRBD2 covers 13 bases. Germline V CDR1 and CDR2: MGHRA, YSYEKL. The ends lost 4 bases at V and 1 base at J; junction bases unmatched: 2. This CDR3 has 16 amino acids. The CDR3 DNA reads as TGCGCCAGCAGCCCGACTAGCGGGGGGCGCACAGATACGCAGTATTTT. Translating it yields CASSPTSGGRTDTQYF.

This chain joins TRBV27 and TRBJ2-7, with D perhaps matching TRBD2 (6 bases). V shed 5 bases and J shed 2 bases, with 13 bases lying between them. CDR1 is MNHEY, CDR2 SMNVEV, per germline (reference sequence). CDR3 size: 14 residues. CDR3 in amino acids: CASSGIGGAYEQYF. CDR3 DNA: TGTGCCAGCAGTGGGATAGGAGGGGCCTACGAGCAGTACTTC.

The V and J genes are TRBV9 and TRBJ2-2; 7 bases fit TRBD1. The CDR3 has 12 residues. The junction had 2 bases not matched to a gene; V was cut back by 9 bases and J by 3 bases. CDR1 SGDLS and CDR2 YYNGEE come from the germline V gene. This CDR3 is CATTGDTGELFF. CDR3 sequence (DNA): TGTGCCACAACAGGGGACACCGGGGAGCTGTTTTTT.

This chain connects TRBV13 to TRBJ2-7, with TRBD2 as a possible D gene (5 bases). The CDR3 loop spans 15 amino acids. V shed 6 bases and J shed 1 base, with 16 bases lying between them. CDR1 PRHDT and CDR2 FYEKMQ come from the germline V gene (reference sequence). CDR3 region: CASRLRLAESYEQYF. CDR3 in DNA: TGTGCCAGCAGACTTAGGCTAGCTGAGTCCTACGAGCAGTACTTC.

This clone was detected once. The CDR3 nucleotides are TGTGCCTGGAGCCAGGGTGCTGGGGCCAACGTCCTGACTTTC. Protein product: CAWSQGAGANVLTF. The chain couples TRBV30 to TRBJ2-6; a possible D gene is TRBD1 (5 bases). Trimming stripped 3 bases from V and 2 bases from J, with 8 bases between. This CDR3 is built from 14 residues. Germline CDR1 and CDR2: GTSNPN and SVGIG (reference sequence).

The chain combines TRBV28 with TRBJ1-5; 7 nucleotides match TRBD1. Germline-derived CDR1 and CDR2 are MDHEN and SYDVKM. The V and J ends lost 3 bases and 6 bases, in that order; junction bases with no gene match: 11. The CDR3 extends over 16 amino acids. The chain's CDR3 is CASSFLQTGFSQPQHF. DNA for the CDR3: TGTGCCAGCAGTTTCCTCCAGACAGGGTTTAGTCAGCCCCAGCATTTT.